Reported below is one T cell receptor (beta chain). Its antigen is unknown. This specimen comes from a study of cytomegalovirus exposure and HLA in healthy donors. Study details: About 79% of 398 genotyped donors fell in the Caucasian-associated ancestry cluster. The study's findings and limits: Analysis performed later found roughly 17,000 TCR beta sequences associated with HLA alleles at 0.05 false discovery rate. Generally TCR sequences proved uncommon, though certain public TCRs appeared in numerous donors. Analysis performed later showed TCR beta chains linked to HLA being more clonally expanded than equally common others.

Germline V gives CDR1 LNHNV, CDR2 YYDKDF (reference sequence). The J segment lost 8 bases and the V segment lost 0 bases, leaving 11 bases of the junction unmatched. The CDR3 consists of 16 residues. PCR employed 60 Vbeta and 13 Jbeta primers. Libraries were prepared by immunoSEQ multiplex PCR; TCRdb keeps only in-frame clonotypes and omits some of them. The repertoire holds 150,000 or so clones, with approximately 72% as singletons. The chain carries TRBV15 and TRBJ1-2, with 8 bases fitting TRBD1. This sequence was found in a female donor in good health and CMV-seronegative. The sample was PBMCs. CDR3 sequence reads: CATSRDRTGRKLGYTF. DNA of the CDR3: TGTGCCACCAGCAGAGATCGGACAGGGCGAAAATTAGGCTACACCTTC.